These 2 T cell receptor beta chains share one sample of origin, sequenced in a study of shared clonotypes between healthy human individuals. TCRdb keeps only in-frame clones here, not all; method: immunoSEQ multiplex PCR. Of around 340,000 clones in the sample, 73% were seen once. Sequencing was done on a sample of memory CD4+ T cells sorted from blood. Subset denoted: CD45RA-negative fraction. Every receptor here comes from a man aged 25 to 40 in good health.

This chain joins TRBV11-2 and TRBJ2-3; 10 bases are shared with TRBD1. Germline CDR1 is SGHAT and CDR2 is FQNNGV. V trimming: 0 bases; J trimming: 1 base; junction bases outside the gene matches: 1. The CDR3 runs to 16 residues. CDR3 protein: CASSLDGQGGTDTQYF. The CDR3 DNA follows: TGTGCCAGCAGCTTAGATGGACAGGGGGGCACAGATACGCAGTATTTT. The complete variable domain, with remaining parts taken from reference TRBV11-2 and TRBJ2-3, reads EAGVAQSPRYKIIEKRQSVAFWCNPISGHATLYWYQQILGQGPKLLIQFQNNGVVDDSQLPKDRFSAERLKGVDSTLKIQPAKLEDSAVYLCASSLDGQGGTDTQYFGPGTRLTVL.

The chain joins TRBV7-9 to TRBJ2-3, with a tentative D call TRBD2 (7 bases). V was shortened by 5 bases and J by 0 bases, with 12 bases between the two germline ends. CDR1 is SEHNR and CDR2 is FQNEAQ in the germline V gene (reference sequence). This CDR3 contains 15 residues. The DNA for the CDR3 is TGTGCCAGCAGCCGGGGGGCTGGTAGCACAGATACGCAGTATTTT. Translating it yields CASSRGAGSTDTQYF.